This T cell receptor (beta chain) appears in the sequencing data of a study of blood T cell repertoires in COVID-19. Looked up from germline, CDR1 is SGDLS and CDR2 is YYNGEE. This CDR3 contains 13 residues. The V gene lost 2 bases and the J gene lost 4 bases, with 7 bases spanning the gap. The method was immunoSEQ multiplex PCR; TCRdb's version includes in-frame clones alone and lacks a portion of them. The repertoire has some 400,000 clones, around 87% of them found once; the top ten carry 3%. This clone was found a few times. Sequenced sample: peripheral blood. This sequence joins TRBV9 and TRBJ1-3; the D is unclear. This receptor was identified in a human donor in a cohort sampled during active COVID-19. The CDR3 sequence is CASSVPGGNTIYF. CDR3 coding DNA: TGTGCCAGCAGCGTGCCCGGGGGAAACACCATATATTTT.